A selection of T cell receptor beta chains follows, all from one sample in a study of shared clonotypes between healthy human individuals. Profiling relied on immunoSEQ multiplex PCR, and the TCRdb table lists in-frame clones only, not all of them. The sample contains approximately 1,500,000 clones, roughly 96% of which appear only once. The sample consisted of naive CD4+ T cells sorted from blood. These receptors were obtained from a young man in good health. Both conserved end residues are part of each CDR3. Fields, in order: V gene, clone size, J gene, D gene, CDR3 DNA, CDR3 protein. A D gene is named only where the DNA matches it firmly. Clone size, where shown, is once, few, many, or a class for clones that have expanded.

>TRBV5-4|once|TRBJ2-3|TRBD1
TGTGCCAGCAGCTCCGGGACAGGGTTTCCAGATACGCAGTATTTT
CASSSGTGFPDTQYF
>TRBV5-1|-|TRBJ2-6|TRBD1
TGCGCCAGCAGCCACTGGACAGGGGAACTCTCTGGGGCCAACGTCCTGACTTTC
CASSHWTGELSGANVLTF
>TRBV5-6|-|TRBJ2-7|-
TGTGCCAGCAGTTATGGACAAGTCTACGAGCAGTACTTC
CASSYGQVYEQYF
>TRBV27|once|TRBJ2-7|-
TGTGCCAGCCGGAGGGGCAGGGGCTACGAGCAGTACTTC
CASRRGRGYEQYF
>TRBV6-4|-|TRBJ2-2|-
TGTGCCAGCAGTCGGGACACCGGGGAGCTGTTTTTT
CASSRDTGELFF
>TRBV4-1|-|TRBJ2-7|-
TGCGCCAGCAGCCTCCCGGGACGGCTCTACGAGCAGTACTTC
CASSLPGRLYEQYF
>TRBV7-2|-|TRBJ1-2|-
TGTGCCAGCAGGGCGGGGGGCTACTATGGCTACACCTTC
CASRAGGYYGYTF
>TRBV2|-|TRBJ1-4|-
TGTGCCAGCAGCGTTGAGGGGGGGAATGAAAAACTGTTTTTT
CASSVEGGNEKLFF
>TRBV5-4|-|TRBJ2-3|TRBD2
TGTGCCAGCAGCTTGCGGTCGCGGGAGTTAGATACGCAGTATTTT
CASSLRSRELDTQYF
>TRBV28|-|TRBJ2-7|TRBD1
TGTGCCAGCAGCAACAGGGGGCCCCACGAGCAGTACTTC
CASSNRGPHEQYF
>TRBV10-3|-|TRBJ1-4|TRBD1
TGTGCCATCAGTGAGACCGTACAGGGGGCGCACGAAAAACTGTTTTTT
CAISETVQGAHEKLFF
>TRBV18|-|TRBJ1-2|TRBD1
TGTGCCAGCTCGGACAGGGACGGCGCTAACTATGGCTACACCTTC
CASSDRDGANYGYTF
>TRBV4-1|-|TRBJ2-2|TRBD2
TGCGCCAGCAGCCAAAGGGGACTAGCGAGCACGAACACCGGGGAGCTGTTTTTT
CASSQRGLASTNTGELFF
>TRBV7-9|-|TRBJ1-1|-
TGTGCCAGCAGTCCCGGCGAGGGAGCTTTCTTT
CASSPGEGAFF
>TRBV5-5|few|TRBJ2-7|TRBD2
TGTGCCAGCTCTCTAGCGGGGCTCTGGGGCGAGCAGTACTTC
CASSLAGLWGEQYF
>TRBV29-1|-|TRBJ2-5|-
TGCAGCGTTGAAAACATGGGGTTTTTACAGTACTTC
CSVENMGFLQYF
>TRBV19|-|TRBJ1-2|-
TGTGCCAGTAGTATGTGGGGATATGGCTACACCTTC
CASSMWGYGYTF
>TRBV6-1|-|TRBJ2-1|-
TGTGCCAGCAGTGGGACCTGGAGCTATTCCTACAATGAGCAGTTCTTC
CASSGTWSYSYNEQFF
>TRBV30|-|TRBJ1-2|-
TGTGCCTGCCCTGGGGCGTCAAACTATGGCTACACCTTC
CACPGASNYGYTF
>TRBV11-2|-|TRBJ1-1|-
TGTGCCAGCAGCCGAACCATAGGCGGGAACACTGAAGCTTTCTTT
CASSRTIGGNTEAFF
>TRBV11-2|-|TRBJ2-7|TRBD1
TGTGCCAGCAGACGTAACAGGGGAGTCGAGCAGTACTTC
CASRRNRGVEQYF
>TRBV28|-|TRBJ2-1|TRBD2
TGTGCCAGCAGCCCCGGGACTAGTCCGATCTTC
CASSPGTSPIF
>TRBV7-6|-|TRBJ2-1|-
TGTGCCAGCAGCTTAGGGCCGAATAGTGAGCAGTTCTTC
CASSLGPNSEQFF
>TRBV28|-|TRBJ2-7|-
TGTGCCAGCAGTCCATGGAGGGGGGTATCCTACGAGCAGTACTTC
CASSPWRGVSYEQYF
>TRBV19|-|TRBJ2-7|TRBD1
TGTGCCAGTAGTAAACCCGGACAGGGGCTATACGAGCAGTACTTC
CASSKPGQGLYEQYF
>TRBV15|-|TRBJ2-2|-
TGTGCCACCAGCAGGCAACAGAACACCGGGGAGCTGTTTTTT
CATSRQQNTGELFF
>TRBV18|-|TRBJ2-2|-
TGTGCCAGCTCATACCCGACCGGGGAGCTGTTTTTT
CASSYPTGELFF
>TRBV9|-|TRBJ2-1|-
TGTGCCAGCAGCGTAGTCACCAGATACAATGAGCAGTTCTTC
CASSVVTRYNEQFF
>TRBV5-4|-|TRBJ1-4|TRBD1
TGTGCCAGCAGCCCAGGGGGGACTAATGAAAAACTGTTTTTT
CASSPGGTNEKLFF
>TRBV7-2|-|TRBJ1-1|-
TGTGCCAGCAGCTTACTGGCTTCGAACACTGAAGCTTTCTTT
CASSLLASNTEAFF
>TRBV25-1|-|TRBJ1-2|-
TGTGCCAGCAGTGAGCAGGAAGCTTATGGCTACACCTTC
CASSEQEAYGYTF
>TRBV29-1|-|TRBJ1-1|-
TGCAGCGTTCGGGGATCAGGGGAAGCTTTCTTT
CSVRGSGEAFF
>TRBV7-2|-|TRBJ1-1|-
TGTGCCAGCAGCTTCCGAGGGACACCAGCGGAAGCTTTCTTT
CASSFRGTPAEAFF
>TRBV7-6|-|TRBJ1-1|-
TGTGCCAGCAGCATAGGGACAAACATGAACACTGAAGCTTTCTTT
CASSIGTNMNTEAFF
>TRBV19|-|TRBJ1-2|-
TGTGCCAGTAGGTTGGTGGCAGGACGGGGACTCGGCTACACCTTC
CASRLVAGRGLGYTF
>TRBV5-1|-|TRBJ2-3|TRBD1
TGCGCCAGCAGCTGGGGACAGGGTATGGATACGCAGTATTTT
CASSWGQGMDTQYF
>TRBV15|-|TRBJ2-7|-
TGTGCCACCAGCCTGGAGAGGTTCGCCTACGAGCAGTACTTC
CATSLERFAYEQYF
>TRBV6-6|-|TRBJ1-2|-
TGTGCCAGCAGTTACGAACCCTCGGGGGGCTACACCTTC
CASSYEPSGGYTF
>TRBV5-4|once|TRBJ2-7|-
TGTGCCAGCAGCTTGGAGAGCCATTCCTACGAGCAGTACTTC
CASSLESHSYEQYF
>TRBV2|-|TRBJ1-4|TRBD1
TGTGCCAGCAGCGCACAGGGGGGATCAAATGAAAAACTGTTTTTT
CASSAQGGSNEKLFF
>TRBV5-1|-|TRBJ2-5|-
TGCGCCAGCAGCTTCTTGGGGGAGACCCAGTACTTC
CASSFLGETQYF
>TRBV30|-|TRBJ2-3|-
TGTGCCTGGAGTGCCGTTATGAATACGCAGTATTTT
CAWSAVMNTQYF